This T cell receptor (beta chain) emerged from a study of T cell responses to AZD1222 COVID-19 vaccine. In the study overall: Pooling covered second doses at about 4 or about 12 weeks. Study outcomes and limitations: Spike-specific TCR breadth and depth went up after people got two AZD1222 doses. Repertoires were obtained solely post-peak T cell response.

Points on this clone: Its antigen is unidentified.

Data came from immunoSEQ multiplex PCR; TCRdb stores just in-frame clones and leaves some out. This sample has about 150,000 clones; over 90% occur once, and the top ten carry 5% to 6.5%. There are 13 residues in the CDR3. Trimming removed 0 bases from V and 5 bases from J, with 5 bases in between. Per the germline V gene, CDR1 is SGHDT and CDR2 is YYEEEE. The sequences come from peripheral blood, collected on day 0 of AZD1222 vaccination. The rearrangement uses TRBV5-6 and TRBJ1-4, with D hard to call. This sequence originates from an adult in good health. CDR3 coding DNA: TGTGCCAGCAGCTTGGTGGGGAATGAAAAACTGTTTTTT. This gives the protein CASSLVGNEKLFF.